This TCR beta chain was captured in a study of vaccination and CD4 T cells after COVID-19. This clonotype has only a few counts. The target antigen is unknown. One end of the junction varies from germline; a read error may be responsible. The CDR3 has 13 residues. The germline CDR1 and CDR2 sequences are MNHNS and SASEGT. This sample's treatment: 10-day PBMC culture with coronavirus spike peptide pools or control peptides (ViraFEST assay). The culture of 2 million to 2.5 million PBMCs per well included approximately 10 IU/ml IL-2 and 9.5 to 10 ug/ml peptide pools. The Oncomine TCR Beta short-read assay sequenced DNA from cultured CD4+ T cells. TCRdb reprocessed the PCR reads via MiXCR and lists one record per CDR3 protein. This table holds some 12,000 distinct CDR3 sequences, 40% to 50% found once.

This chain uses TRBV6-1 with TRBJ1-2; TRBD1 matches 7 bases. The sequence was collected from a human donor who had recovered from COVID-19. The sequencing input was CD4+ T cells from blood, cultured in vitro. CDR3 DNA: TGTGCCAGCAGCGAAGGGGGCGGCTATGGCTACACCTTC. This codes for CASSEGGGYGYTF.